This TCR beta chain stems from a study of T cell responses to AZD1222 COVID-19 vaccine. Germline V gene lookup returns CDR1 SGHTS and CDR2 YDEGEE. This CDR3 has 16 amino acids. The V gene lost 2 bases and the J gene lost 6 bases, with 15 bases spanning the gap. This clone was recorded a few times. The target antigen is unknown. Whole-study results and caveats: Along spike, vaccine-associated CD4 TCRs were found throughout, with dominance at 160-218 and 743-854. Close to half of spike-specific TCRs reportedly recognize unmutated variant regions. The number of AZD1222 recipients seropositive at baseline was only five or six.

Profiling relied on immunoSEQ multiplex PCR, and the TCRdb table lists in-frame clones only, not all of them. Of about 150,000 clones listed, 88% are singletons. The clonotype was recovered from an adult who received the MenACWY meningococcal vaccine as a control. The chain carries TRBV5-8 and TRBJ1-6; D is perhaps TRBD1 (6 bases). Sequencing used peripheral blood, obtained 28 days after the second dose of the MenACWY control vaccine. The CDR3 reads CASSFFKDSINSPLHF. The CDR3 nucleotides are TGTGCCAGCAGCTTCTTTAAGGACAGCATTAATTCACCCCTCCACTTT. The whole variable domain, remainder taken from reference TRBV5-8 and TRBJ1-6, is EAGVTQSPTHLIKTRGQQATLRCSPISGHTSVYWYQQALGLGLQFLLWYDEGEERNRGNFPPRFSGRQFPNYSSELNVNALELEDSALYLCASSFFKDSINSPLHFGNGTRLTVT.